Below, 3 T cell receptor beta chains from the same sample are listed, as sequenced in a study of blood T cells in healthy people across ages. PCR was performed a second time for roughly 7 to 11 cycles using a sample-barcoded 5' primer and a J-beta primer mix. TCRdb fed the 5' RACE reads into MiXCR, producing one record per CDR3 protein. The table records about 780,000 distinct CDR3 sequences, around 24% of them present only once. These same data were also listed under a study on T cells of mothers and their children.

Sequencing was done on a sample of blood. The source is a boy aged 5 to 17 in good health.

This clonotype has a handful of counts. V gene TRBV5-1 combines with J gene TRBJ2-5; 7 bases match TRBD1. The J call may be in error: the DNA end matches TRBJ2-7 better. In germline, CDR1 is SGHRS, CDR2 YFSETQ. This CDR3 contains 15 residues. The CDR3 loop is CASSSDRAALYEQYF. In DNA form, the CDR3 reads TGCGCCAGCAGCTCCGACAGGGCGGCTCTCTACGAGCAGTACTTC.

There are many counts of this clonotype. The CDR3 nucleotides read TGTGCCAGCAGGGACTCTGGGGCCAACGTCCTGACTTTC. Amino acids: CASRDSGANVLTF. V and J are TRBV6-1 and TRBJ2-6; D remains ambiguous. CDR3 length: 13 amino acids. Germline V gives CDR1 MNHNS, CDR2 SASEGT. V was clipped by 6 bases and J by 0 bases, with 3 bases between them.

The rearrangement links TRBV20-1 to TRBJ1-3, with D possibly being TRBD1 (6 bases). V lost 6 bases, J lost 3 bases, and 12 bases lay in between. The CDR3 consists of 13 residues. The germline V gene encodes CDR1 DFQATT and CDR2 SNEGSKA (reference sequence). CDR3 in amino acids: CSAGTTRGNTIYF. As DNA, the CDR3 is TGCAGTGCCGGGACAACTCGTGGAAACACCATATATTTT.